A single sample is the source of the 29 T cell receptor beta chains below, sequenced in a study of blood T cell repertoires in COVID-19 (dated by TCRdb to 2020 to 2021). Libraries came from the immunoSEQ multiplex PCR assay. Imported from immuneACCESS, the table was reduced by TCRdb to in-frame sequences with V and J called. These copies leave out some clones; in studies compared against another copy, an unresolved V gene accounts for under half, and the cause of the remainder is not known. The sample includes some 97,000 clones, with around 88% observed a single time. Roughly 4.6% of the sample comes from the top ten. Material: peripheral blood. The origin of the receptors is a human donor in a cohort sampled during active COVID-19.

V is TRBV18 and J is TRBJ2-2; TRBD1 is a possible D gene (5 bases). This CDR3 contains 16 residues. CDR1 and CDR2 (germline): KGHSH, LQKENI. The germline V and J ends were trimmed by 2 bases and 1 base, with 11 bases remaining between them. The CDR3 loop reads CASSPRAGLNTGELFF. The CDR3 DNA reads TGTGCCAGCTCACCAAGGGCAGGGTTGAACACCGGGGAGCTGTTTTTT.

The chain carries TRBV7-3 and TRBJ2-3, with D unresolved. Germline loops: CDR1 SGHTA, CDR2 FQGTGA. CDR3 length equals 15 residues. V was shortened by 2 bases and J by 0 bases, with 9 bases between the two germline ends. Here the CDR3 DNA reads TGTGCCAGCAGCTTAGAGCCCATGAGCACAGATACGCAGTATTTT. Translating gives CASSLEPMSTDTQYF.

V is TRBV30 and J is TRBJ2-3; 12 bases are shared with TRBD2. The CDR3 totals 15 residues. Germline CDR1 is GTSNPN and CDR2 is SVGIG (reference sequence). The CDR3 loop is CANLDPSGRVGTQYF. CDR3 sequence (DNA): TGTGCAAACCTGGATCCTAGCGGGAGGGTCGGTACGCAGTATTTT.

CDR3: CASSLVTENNEQFF. DNA of the CDR3: TGTGCCAGCAGCTTAGTGACAGAAAACAATGAGCAGTTCTTC. The rearrangement uses TRBV7-9 and TRBJ2-1; tentative D call: TRBD1 (5 bases). The germline gives CDR1 SEHNR, CDR2 FQNEAQ (reference sequence). V lost 1 base to trimming and J lost 5 bases, with 9 bases between them. The CDR3 is 14 amino acids.

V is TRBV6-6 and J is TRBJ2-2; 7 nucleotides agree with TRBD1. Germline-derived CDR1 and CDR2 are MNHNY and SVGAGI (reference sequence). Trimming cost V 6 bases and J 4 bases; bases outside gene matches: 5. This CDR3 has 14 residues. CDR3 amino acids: CASRPPGGTGELFF. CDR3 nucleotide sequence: TGTGCCAGCAGGCCCCCAGGGGGCACCGGGGAGCTGTTTTTT.

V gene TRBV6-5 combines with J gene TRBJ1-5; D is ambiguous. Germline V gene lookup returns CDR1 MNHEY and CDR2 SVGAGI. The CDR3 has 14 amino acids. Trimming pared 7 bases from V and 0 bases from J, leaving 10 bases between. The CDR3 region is CASTPRDSNQPQHF. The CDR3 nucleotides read TGTGCCAGCACCCCCCGGGATAGCAATCAGCCCCAGCATTTT.

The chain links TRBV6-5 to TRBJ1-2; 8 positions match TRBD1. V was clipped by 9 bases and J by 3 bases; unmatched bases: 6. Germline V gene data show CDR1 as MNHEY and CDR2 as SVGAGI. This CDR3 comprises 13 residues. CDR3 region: CASRSGGDYGYTF. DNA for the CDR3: TGTGCCAGTCGTTCAGGGGGCGACTATGGCTACACCTTC.

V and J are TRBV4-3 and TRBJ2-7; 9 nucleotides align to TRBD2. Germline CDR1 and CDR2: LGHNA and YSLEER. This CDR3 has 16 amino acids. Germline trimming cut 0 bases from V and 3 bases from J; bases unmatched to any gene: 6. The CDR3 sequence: CASSQEALAGFYEQYF. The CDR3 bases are TGCGCCAGCAGCCAAGAGGCGCTAGCGGGGTTCTACGAGCAGTACTTC.

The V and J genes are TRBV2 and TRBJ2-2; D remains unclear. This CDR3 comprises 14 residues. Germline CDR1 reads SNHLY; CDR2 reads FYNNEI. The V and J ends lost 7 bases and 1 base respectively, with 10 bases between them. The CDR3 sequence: CASMRRRNTGELFF. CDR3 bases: TGTGCCAGCATGAGGCGCAGGAACACCGGGGAGCTGTTTTTT.

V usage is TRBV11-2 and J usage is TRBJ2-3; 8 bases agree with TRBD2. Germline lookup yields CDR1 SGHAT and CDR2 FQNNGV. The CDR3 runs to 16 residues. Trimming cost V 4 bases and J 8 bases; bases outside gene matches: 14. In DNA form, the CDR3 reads TGTGCCAGCAGCTCTCCCGGCGCGGGAGGTGGAGGTACGCAGTATTTT. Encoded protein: CASSSPGAGGGGTQYF.

CDR3 amino acids: CASSYSAGGASPLHF. CDR3 in DNA: TGTGCCAGCAGTTACTCGGCGGGGGGCGCTTCACCCCTCCACTTT. V is TRBV6-6 and J is TRBJ1-6; a weak D match, TRBD1 (6 bases). The ends were cut back, 0 bases at V and 9 bases at J, with 12 bases in the middle. Looked up from germline, CDR1 is MNHNY and CDR2 is SVGAGI (reference sequence). The CDR3 is 15 residues long.

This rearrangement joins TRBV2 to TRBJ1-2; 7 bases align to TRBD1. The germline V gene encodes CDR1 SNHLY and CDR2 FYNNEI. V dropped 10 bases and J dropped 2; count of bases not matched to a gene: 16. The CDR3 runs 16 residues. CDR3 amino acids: CATDIGQAAQNYGYTF. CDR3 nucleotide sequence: TGTGCCACCGATATTGGACAGGCAGCCCAAAACTATGGCTACACCTTC.

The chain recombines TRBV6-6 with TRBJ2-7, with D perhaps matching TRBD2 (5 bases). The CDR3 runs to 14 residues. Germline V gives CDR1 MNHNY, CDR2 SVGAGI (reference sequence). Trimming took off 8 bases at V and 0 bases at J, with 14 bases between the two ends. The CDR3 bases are TGTGCCAGCCGAATAGCGAAATCCTCCTACGAGCAGTACTTC. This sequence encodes CASRIAKSSYEQYF.

The CDR3 DNA sequence: TGCGCCAGCGTAGCGGGAGGTCTCTCCTACGAGCAGTACTTC. Its protein product is CASVAGGLSYEQYF. The chain joins TRBV10-2 to TRBJ2-7, with TRBD2 identical over 10 bases. Trimming at V came to 8 bases and at J to 0 bases, leaving 4 bases not matched to a gene. The V gene's germline CDR1 is WSHSY and CDR2 SAAADI. The CDR3 has 14 residues.

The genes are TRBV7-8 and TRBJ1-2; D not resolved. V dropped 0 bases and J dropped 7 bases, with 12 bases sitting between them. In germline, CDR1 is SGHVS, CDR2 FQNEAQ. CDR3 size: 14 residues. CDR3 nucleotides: TGTGCCAGCAGCTTAGCCGCGATGGGCTCTGGCTACACCTTC. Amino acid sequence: CASSLAAMGSGYTF.

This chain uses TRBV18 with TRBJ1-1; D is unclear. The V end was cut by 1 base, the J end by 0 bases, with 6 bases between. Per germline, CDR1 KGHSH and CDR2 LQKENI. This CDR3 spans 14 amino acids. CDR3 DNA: TGTGCCAGCTCACCACTGGAGCTGAACACTGAAGCTTTCTTT. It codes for CASSPLELNTEAFF.

CDR3 loop: CASSPDRGNEAFF. The CDR3 bases are TGTGCCAGCAGTCCGGACAGGGGCAATGAAGCTTTCTTT. The J gene is TRBJ1-1, the V gene TRBV6-2 or TRBV6-3; 9 bases align to TRBD1. Germline V gene data show CDR1 as MNHEY and CDR2 as SVGEGT. Losses at the gene ends were 5 bases for V and 7 bases for J; bases not matched to a gene: 5. This CDR3 spans 13 amino acids.

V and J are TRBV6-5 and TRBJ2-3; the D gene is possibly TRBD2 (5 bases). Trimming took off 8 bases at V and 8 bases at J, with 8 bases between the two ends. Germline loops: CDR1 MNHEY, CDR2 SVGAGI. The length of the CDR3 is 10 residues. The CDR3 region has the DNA TGTGCCAGCGGAGGTAGTACGCAGTATTTT. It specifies CASGGSTQYF.

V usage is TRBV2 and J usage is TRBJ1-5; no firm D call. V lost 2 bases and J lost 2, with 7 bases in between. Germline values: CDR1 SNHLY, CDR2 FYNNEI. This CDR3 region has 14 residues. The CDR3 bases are TGTGCCAGCAGTGAATTGCAGGGCAATCAGCCCCAGCATTTT. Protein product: CASSELQGNQPQHF.

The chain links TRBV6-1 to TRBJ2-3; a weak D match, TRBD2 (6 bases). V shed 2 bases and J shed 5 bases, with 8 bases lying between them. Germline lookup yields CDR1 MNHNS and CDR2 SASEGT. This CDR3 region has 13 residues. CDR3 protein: CASSEWREDTQYF. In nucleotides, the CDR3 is TGTGCCAGCAGTGAATGGAGGGAAGATACGCAGTATTTT.

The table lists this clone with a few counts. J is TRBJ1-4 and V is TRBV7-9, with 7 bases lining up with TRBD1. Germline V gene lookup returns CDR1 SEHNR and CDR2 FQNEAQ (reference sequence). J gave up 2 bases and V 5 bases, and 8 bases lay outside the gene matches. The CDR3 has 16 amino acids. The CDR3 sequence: CASSRATGLTNEKLFF. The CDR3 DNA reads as TGTGCCAGCAGCAGAGCGACAGGGCTCACTAATGAAAAACTGTTTTTT.

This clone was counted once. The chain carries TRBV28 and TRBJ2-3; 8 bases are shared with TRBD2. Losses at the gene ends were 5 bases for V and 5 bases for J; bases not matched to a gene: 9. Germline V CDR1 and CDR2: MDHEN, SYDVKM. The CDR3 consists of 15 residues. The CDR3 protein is CASSPSGGAGDTQYF. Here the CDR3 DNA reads TGTGCCAGCAGTCCCTCGGGGGGGGCGGGAGATACGCAGTATTTT. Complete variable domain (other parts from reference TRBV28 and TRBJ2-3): DVKVTQSSRYLVKRTGEKVFLECVQDMDHENMFWYRQDPGLGLRLIYFSYDVKMKEKGDIPEGYSVSREKKERFSLILESASTNQTSMYLCASSPSGGAGDTQYFGPGTRLTVL.

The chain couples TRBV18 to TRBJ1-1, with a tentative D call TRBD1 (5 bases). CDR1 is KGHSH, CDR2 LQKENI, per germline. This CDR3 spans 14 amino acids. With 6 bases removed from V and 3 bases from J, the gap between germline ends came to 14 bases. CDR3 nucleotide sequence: TGTGCCAGCTCTTCTAGATGGGGGGACACTGAAGCTTTCTTT. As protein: CASSSRWGDTEAFF.

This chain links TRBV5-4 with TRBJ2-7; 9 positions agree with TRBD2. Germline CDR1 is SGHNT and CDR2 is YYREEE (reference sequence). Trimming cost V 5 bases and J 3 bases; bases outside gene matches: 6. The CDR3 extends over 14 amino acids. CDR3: CASRKREDLYEQYF. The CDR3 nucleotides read TGTGCCAGCAGAAAGCGGGAGGACCTCTACGAGCAGTACTTC.

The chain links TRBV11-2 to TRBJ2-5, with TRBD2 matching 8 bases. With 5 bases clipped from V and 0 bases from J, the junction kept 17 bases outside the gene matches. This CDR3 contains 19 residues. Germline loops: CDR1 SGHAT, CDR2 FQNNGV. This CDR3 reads CASSPYFGRAVLYQETQYF. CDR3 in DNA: TGTGCCAGCAGCCCCTATTTCGGGAGGGCCGTATTGTACCAAGAGACCCAGTACTTC.

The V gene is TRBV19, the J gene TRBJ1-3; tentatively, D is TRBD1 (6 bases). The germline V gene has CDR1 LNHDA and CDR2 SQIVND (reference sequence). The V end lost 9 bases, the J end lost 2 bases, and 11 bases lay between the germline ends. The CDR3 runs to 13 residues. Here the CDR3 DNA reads TGTGCCAGCCGCTCAGGGGCTGGAAACACCATATATTTT. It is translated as CASRSGAGNTIYF.

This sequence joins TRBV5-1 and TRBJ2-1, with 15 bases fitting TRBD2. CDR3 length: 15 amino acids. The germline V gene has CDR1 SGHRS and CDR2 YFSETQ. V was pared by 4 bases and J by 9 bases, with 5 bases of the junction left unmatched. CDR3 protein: CASSAGTSGRFEQFF. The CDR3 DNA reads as TGCGCCAGCAGCGCCGGGACTAGCGGGAGGTTTGAGCAGTTCTTC.

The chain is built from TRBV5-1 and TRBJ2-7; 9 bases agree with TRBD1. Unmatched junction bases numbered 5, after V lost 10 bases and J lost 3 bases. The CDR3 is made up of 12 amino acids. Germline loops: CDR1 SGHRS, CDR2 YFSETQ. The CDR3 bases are TGCGCCTGTGGGACAGGGAACTACGAGCAGTACTTC. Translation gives CACGTGNYEQYF.

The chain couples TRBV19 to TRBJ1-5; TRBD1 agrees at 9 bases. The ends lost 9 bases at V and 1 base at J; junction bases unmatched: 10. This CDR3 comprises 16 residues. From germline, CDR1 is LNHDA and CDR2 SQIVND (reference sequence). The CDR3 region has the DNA TGTGCCAGCCGCAGGGACAGGGCGGGGAGCAATCAGCCCCAGCATTTT. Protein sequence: CASRRDRAGSNQPQHF.